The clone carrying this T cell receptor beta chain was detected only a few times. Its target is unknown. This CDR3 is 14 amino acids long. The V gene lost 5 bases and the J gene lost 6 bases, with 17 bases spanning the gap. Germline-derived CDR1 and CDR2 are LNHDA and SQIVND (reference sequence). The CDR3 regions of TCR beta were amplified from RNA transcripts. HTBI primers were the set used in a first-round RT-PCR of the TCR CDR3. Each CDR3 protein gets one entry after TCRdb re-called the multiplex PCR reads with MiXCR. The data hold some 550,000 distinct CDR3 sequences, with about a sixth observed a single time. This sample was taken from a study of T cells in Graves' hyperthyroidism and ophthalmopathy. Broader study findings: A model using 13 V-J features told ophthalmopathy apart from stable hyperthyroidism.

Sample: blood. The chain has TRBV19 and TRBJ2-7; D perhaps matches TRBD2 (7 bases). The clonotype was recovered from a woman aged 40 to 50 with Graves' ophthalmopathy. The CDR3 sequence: CASSPAGASGEQYF. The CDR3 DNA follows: TGTGCCAGTAGTCCCGCGGGGGCAAGCGGCGAGCAGTACTTC.